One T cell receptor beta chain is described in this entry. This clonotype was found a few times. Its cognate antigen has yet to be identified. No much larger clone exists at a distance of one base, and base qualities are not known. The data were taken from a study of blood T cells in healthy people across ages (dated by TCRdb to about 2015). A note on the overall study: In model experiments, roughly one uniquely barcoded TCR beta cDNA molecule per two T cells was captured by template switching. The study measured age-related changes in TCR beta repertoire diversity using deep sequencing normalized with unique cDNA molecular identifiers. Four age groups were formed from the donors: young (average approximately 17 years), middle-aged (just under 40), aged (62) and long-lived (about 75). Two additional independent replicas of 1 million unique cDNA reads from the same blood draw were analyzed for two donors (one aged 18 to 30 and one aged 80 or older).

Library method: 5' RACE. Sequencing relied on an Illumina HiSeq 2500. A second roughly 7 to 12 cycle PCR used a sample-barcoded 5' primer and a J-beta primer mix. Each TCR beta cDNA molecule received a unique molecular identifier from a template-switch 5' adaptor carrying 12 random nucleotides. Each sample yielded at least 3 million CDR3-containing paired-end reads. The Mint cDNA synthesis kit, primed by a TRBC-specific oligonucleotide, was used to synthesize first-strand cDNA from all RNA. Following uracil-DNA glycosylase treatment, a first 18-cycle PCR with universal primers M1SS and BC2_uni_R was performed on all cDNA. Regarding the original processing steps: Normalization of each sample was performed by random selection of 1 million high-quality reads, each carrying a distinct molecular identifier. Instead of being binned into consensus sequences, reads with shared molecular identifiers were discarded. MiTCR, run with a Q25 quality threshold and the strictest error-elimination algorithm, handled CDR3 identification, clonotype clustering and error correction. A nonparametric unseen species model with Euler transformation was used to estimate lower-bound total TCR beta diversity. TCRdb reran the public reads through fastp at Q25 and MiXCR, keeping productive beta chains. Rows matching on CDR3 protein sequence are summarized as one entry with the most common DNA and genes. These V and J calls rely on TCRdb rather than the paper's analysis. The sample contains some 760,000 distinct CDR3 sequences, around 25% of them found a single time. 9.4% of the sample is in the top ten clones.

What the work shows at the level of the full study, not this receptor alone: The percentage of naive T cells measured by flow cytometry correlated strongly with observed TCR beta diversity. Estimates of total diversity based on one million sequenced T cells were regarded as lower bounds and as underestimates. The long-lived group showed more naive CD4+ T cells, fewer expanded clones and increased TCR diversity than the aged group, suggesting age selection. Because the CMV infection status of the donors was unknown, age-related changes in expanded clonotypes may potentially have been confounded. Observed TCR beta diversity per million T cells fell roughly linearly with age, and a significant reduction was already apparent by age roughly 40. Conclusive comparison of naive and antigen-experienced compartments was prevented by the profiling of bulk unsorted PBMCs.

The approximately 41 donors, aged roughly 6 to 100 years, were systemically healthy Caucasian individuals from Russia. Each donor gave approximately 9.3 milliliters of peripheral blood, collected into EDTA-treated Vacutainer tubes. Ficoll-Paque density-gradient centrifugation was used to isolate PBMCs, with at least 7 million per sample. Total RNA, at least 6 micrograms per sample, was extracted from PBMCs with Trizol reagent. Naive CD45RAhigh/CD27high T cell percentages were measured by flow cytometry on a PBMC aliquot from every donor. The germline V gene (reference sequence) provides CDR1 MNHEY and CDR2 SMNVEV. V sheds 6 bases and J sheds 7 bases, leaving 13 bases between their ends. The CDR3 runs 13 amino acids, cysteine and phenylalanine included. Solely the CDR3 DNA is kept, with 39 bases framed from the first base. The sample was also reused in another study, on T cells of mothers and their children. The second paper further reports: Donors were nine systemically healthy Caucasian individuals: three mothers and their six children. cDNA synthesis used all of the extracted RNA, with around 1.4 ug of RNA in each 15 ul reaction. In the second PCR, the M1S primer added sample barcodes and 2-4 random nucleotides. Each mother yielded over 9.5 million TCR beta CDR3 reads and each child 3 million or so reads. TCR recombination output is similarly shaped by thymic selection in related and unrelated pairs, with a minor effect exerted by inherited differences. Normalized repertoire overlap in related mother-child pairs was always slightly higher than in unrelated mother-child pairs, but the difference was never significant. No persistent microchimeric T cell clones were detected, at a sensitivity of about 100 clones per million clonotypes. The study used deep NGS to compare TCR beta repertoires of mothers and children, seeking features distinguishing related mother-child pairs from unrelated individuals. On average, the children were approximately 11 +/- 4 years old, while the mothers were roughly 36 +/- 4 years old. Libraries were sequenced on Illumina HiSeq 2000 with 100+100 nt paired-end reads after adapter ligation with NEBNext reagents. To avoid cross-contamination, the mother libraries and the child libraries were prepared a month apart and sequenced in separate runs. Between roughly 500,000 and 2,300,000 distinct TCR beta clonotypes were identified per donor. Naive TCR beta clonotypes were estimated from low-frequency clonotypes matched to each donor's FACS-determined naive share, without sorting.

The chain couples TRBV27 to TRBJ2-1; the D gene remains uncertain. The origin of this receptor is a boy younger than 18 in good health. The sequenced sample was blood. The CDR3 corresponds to CASSPSVVNEQFF. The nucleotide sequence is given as TGTGCCAGCAGCCCCAGCGTAGTAAATGAGCAGTTCTTC.